This TCR beta chain comes out of a study of T cells in Graves' hyperthyroidism and ophthalmopathy. The germline V gene has CDR1 SQVTM and CDR2 ANQGSEA. The V gene lost 4 bases and the J gene lost 1 base, with 14 bases spanning the gap. The CDR3 is 16 residues long. This clonotype was seen more than once but under ten times. Researchers took RNA transcripts and amplified the TCR beta CDR3 regions from them. The study used the HTBI primer set for a first-round RT-PCR of the TCR CDR3. TCRdb analysed the multiplex PCR reads with MiXCR anew, one entry per CDR3 protein. This sample yields 490,000 or so distinct CDR3 sequences, of which 46% are seen a single time; about two fifths belongs to the top ten.

The chain uses TRBV29-1 and TRBJ2-6; D is unresolved. Sample: peripheral blood or thyroid tissue (not recorded which). The source of this sequence is an adult woman with Graves' disease, either hyperthyroidism or ophthalmopathy (not recorded which). The CDR3 DNA is TGCAGCGTTGTGCAGACCCGGCGATCTGGGGCCAACGTCCTGACTTTC. Translated: CSVVQTRRSGANVLTF.